The 25 T cell receptor beta chains below were found in one sample sequenced in a study of blood T cell repertoires in COVID-19. Sequencing was performed with immunoSEQ multiplex PCR; in TCRdb, only in-frame clones are kept and a portion is missing. The sample has approximately 100,000 clones, 84% seen once. Sequenced material: peripheral blood. Receptor source: a human donor in a cohort sampled during active COVID-19.

The gene calls are TRBV4-1 and TRBJ1-1; D may be TRBD1 (6 bases). Germline assignment: CDR1 MGHRA and CDR2 YSYEKL. V lost 3 bases and J 0 bases, leaving 11 bases between the germline ends. The CDR3 length is 15 residues. The CDR3 loop reads CASSHHRAMNTEAFF. The CDR3 DNA reads as TGCGCCAGCAGCCACCACAGGGCGATGAACACTGAAGCTTTCTTT.

V gene TRBV11-3 combines with J gene TRBJ2-1; 9 bases match TRBD2. This CDR3 is 15 amino acids long. V shed 1 base, J shed 7 bases, and the junction held 5 bases outside the gene matches. Germline V gene sequence: CDR1 SGHNT, CDR2 YENEEA. As DNA, the CDR3 is TGTGCCAGCAGCTTAGTGGCGGGGGGGCCAAATGAGCAGTTCTTC. Its protein product is CASSLVAGGPNEQFF.

The chain uses TRBV9 and TRBJ1-1; D unclear. Looked up from germline, CDR1 is SGDLS and CDR2 is YYNGEE. V was clipped by 4 bases and J by 2 bases, with 15 bases between them. This CDR3 is built from 15 residues. CDR3 sequence reads: CASSTRGEGNTEAFF. The CDR3 bases are TGTGCCAGCAGCACACGAGGAGAGGGAAACACTGAAGCTTTCTTT.

The rearrangement uses TRBV5-1 and TRBJ2-1; TRBD2 aligns across 7 bases. Germline V lookup: CDR1 SGHRS, CDR2 YFSETQ. CDR3 size: 15 residues. The J segment lost 3 bases and the V segment lost 4 bases, leaving 7 bases of the junction unmatched. This chain's CDR3 is CASSPAGPSYNEQFF. CDR3 DNA: TGCGCCAGCAGCCCAGCGGGGCCCAGCTACAATGAGCAGTTCTTC.

This rearrangement joins TRBV5-1 to TRBJ2-6; TRBD1 matches 10 bases. Germline assignment: CDR1 SGHRS and CDR2 YFSETQ. The CDR3 runs 17 residues. Trimming took 4 bases from V and 1 from J; bases not matched to a gene: 5. CDR3 DNA: TGCGCCAGCAGCCAGACAGGGGGCGGATCTGGGGCCAACGTCCTGACTTTC. Protein: CASSQTGGGSGANVLTF.

The J gene is TRBJ2-7, the V gene TRBV7-2; no reliable D call. The germline V gene encodes CDR1 SGHTA and CDR2 FQGNSA. V was clipped by 1 base and J by 3 bases, with 4 bases between them. The CDR3 covers 12 residues. Here the CDR3 DNA reads TGTGCCAGCAGCTTAGACAACTACGAGCAGTACTTC. Translated: CASSLDNYEQYF.

J is TRBJ2-3 and V is TRBV7-9; D remains ambiguous. With 3 bases removed from V and 1 base from J, the gap between germline ends came to 11 bases. The CDR3 is 15 residues long. Germline CDR1 reads SEHNR; CDR2 reads FQNEAQ (reference sequence). DNA of the CDR3: TGTGCCAGCAGCTTCCAGATGTCTGGCACAGATACGCAGTATTTT. Translated, it gives CASSFQMSGTDTQYF. The entire variable domain, with the rest obtained from reference TRBV7-9 and TRBJ2-3, is as follows: DTGVSQNPRHKITKRGQNVTFRCDPISEHNRLYWYRQTLGQGPEFLTYFQNEAQLEKSRLLSDRFSAERPKGSFSTLEIQRTEQGDSAMYLCASSFQMSGTDTQYFGPGTRLTVL.

This chain joins TRBV30 and TRBJ1-1, with 8 nucleotides matching TRBD1. The CDR3 length is 15 residues. With V trimmed by 0 bases and J by 1 base, 4 bases remained unmatched. CDR1 and CDR2 from the germline V gene are GTSNPN and SVGIG (reference sequence). The CDR3 spells CAWSVGQGTNTEAFF. The CDR3 bases are TGTGCCTGGAGTGTAGGACAGGGTACGAACACTGAAGCTTTCTTT.

The V call is TRBV5-6, the J call TRBJ1-1; TRBD1 matches at 7 bases. CDR3 length: 12 residues. CDR1 and CDR2 (germline): SGHDT, YYEEEE. The junction had 2 bases not matched to a gene; V was cut back by 5 bases and J by 4 bases. For the CDR3, the DNA is TGTGCCAGCAGAGACAGGGTCACTGAAGCTTTCTTT. It is translated as CASRDRVTEAFF.

This clone occurred many times. The rearrangement links TRBV7-6 to TRBJ1-1, with 7 bases lining up with TRBD1. The CDR3 length is 15 residues. The V and J ends lost 3 bases and 4 bases, in that order; junction bases with no gene match: 8. Germline CDR1 and CDR2: SGHVS and FNYEAQ. CDR3 in amino acids: CASSLGQIGVTEAFF. In DNA, the CDR3 is TGTGCCAGCAGCTTGGGACAGATTGGGGTCACTGAAGCTTTCTTT. The complete variable domain, with remaining parts taken from reference TRBV7-6 and TRBJ1-1, reads GAGVSQSPRYKVTKRGQDVALRCDPISGHVSLYWYRQALGQGPEFLTYFNYEAQQDKSGLPNDRFSAERPEGSISTLTIQRTEQRDSAMYRCASSLGQIGVTEAFFGQGTRLTVV.

This clone appeared many times. The CDR3 region is CASSQEEQSYEQYF. In DNA form, the CDR3 reads TGTGCCAGCAGCCAAGAGGAACAGAGCTACGAGCAGTACTTC. V is TRBV3-1 (or the pseudogene TRBV3-2) and J is TRBJ2-7; D is unresolved. The CDR3 contains 14 residues. Trimming removed 0 bases at V and 3 bases at J, with 9 bases between. The germline V gene has CDR1 LGHDT and CDR2 YNNKEL (reference sequence).

V is TRBV19 and J is TRBJ1-1; 10 bases align to TRBD1. V was clipped by 4 bases and J by 4 bases; unmatched bases: 12. This CDR3 has 17 amino acids. Germline-derived CDR1 and CDR2 are LNHDA and SQIVND (reference sequence). The CDR3 protein is CASSRNRGTGVVTEAFF. The CDR3 DNA reads TGTGCCAGTAGTAGAAATCGTGGGACAGGGGTGGTCACTGAAGCTTTCTTT.

This chain links TRBV4-3 with TRBJ2-7, with 10 bases lining up with TRBD1. The germline gives CDR1 LGHNA, CDR2 YSLEER. This CDR3 spans 16 amino acids. After removal of 0 bases from V and 5 bases from J, the junction contained 7 bases not matched to a gene. The CDR3 is CASSQDARQGAHEQYF. CDR3 coding DNA: TGCGCCAGCAGCCAAGATGCGCGACAGGGGGCTCACGAGCAGTACTTC.

This clone has just a few counts. This chain uses TRBV10-1 with TRBJ1-6, with 7 bases fitting TRBD1. The CDR3 extends over 13 amino acids. The ends lost 5 bases at V and 8 bases at J; junction bases unmatched: 3. CDR1 and CDR2 (germline): WNHNN, SYGVQD (reference sequence). The CDR3 sequence: CASSRGQDSPLHF. For the CDR3, the DNA is TGCGCCAGCAGTCGAGGACAGGATTCACCCCTCCACTTT.

The V call is TRBV19, the J call TRBJ2-7; 7 bases fit TRBD1. Germline V gene lookup returns CDR1 LNHDA and CDR2 SQIVND (reference sequence). There are 13 residues in the CDR3. Unmatched junction bases numbered 5, after V lost 6 bases and J lost 3 bases. The CDR3 region is CASSPGQSYEQYF. In DNA form, the CDR3 reads TGTGCCAGTAGCCCGGGACAGAGCTACGAGCAGTACTTC. Full variable domain (remainder filled in from reference TRBV19 and TRBJ2-7): DGGITQSPKYLFRKEGQNVTLSCEQNLNHDAMYWYRQDPGQGLRLIYYSQIVNDFQKGDIAEGYSVSREKKESFPLTVTSAQKNPTAFYLCASSPGQSYEQYFGPGTRLTVT.

This clone was seen only once. The genes are TRBV20-1 and TRBJ2-4, with 7 bases identical to TRBD2. V trimming: 3 bases; J trimming: 6 bases; junction bases outside the gene matches: 14. CDR1 and CDR2 (germline): DFQATT, SNEGSKA (reference sequence). This CDR3 region has 16 residues. In DNA form, the CDR3 reads TGCAGTGCTAGTCCAGCGGGGCCTGTGCCGCCAAACATTCAGTACTTC. It encodes CSASPAGPVPPNIQYF.

The chain has TRBV30 and TRBJ2-7; TRBD1 matches at 7 bases. Per germline, CDR1 GTSNPN and CDR2 SVGIG (reference sequence). This CDR3 region has 13 residues. V was clipped by 5 bases and J by 2 bases; unmatched bases: 6. The CDR3 loop reads CAWRTGLTYEQYF. DNA for the CDR3: TGTGCCTGGCGGACAGGCCTCACCTACGAGCAGTACTTC.

The sample holds a few counts of this clone. The rearrangement uses TRBV19 and TRBJ1-5, with 12 bases identical to TRBD1. This CDR3 is 16 amino acids long. Germline lookup yields CDR1 LNHDA and CDR2 SQIVND (reference sequence). After removal of 6 bases from V and 2 bases from J, the junction contained 5 bases not matched to a gene. Here the CDR3 DNA reads TGTGCCAGTAGGAGGGGGACAGGGGGCGGCAATCAGCCCCAGCATTTT. It specifies CASRRGTGGGNQPQHF.

This clone was picked up one time. This chain connects TRBV9 to TRBJ2-1; TRBD2 aligns across 12 bases. CDR1 is SGDLS, CDR2 YYNGEE, per germline. J lost 8 bases, V lost 0 bases, and 3 bases had no gene match. The CDR3 is made up of 15 amino acids. CDR3 region: CASSVGLAGVDEQFF. CDR3 coding DNA: TGTGCCAGCAGCGTAGGACTAGCGGGGGTCGATGAGCAGTTCTTC. The variable domain in full, completed from reference TRBV9 and TRBJ2-1, reads DSGVTQTPKHLITATGQRVTLRCSPRSGDLSVYWYQQSLDQGLQFLIQYYNGEERAKGNILERFSAQQFPDLHSELNLSSLELGDSALYFCASSVGLAGVDEQFFGPGTRLTVL.

This chain joins TRBV5-4 and TRBJ1-6; TRBD1 might be the D (6 bases). The CDR3 runs 13 residues. CDR1 is SGHNT and CDR2 is YYREEE in the germline V gene (reference sequence). Trimming removed 9 bases at V and 7 bases at J, with 14 bases between. CDR3 in amino acids: CATTQGVNSPLHF. The DNA for the CDR3 is TGTGCCACCACACAGGGTGTGAATTCACCCCTCCACTTT.

This chain joins TRBV7-9 and TRBJ1-4, with 11 nucleotides matching TRBD1. The CDR3 consists of 20 residues. Unmatched junction bases numbered 18, after V lost 5 bases and J lost 4 bases. In germline, CDR1 is SEHNR, CDR2 FQNEAQ (reference sequence). The CDR3 protein is CASSRRRDRGYRGGNEKLFF. DNA of the CDR3: TGTGCCAGCAGCAGGCGCCGGGACAGGGGGTACCGCGGTGGTAATGAAAAACTGTTTTTT.

This rearrangement joins TRBV5-6 to TRBJ1-5; no clear D. The CDR3 is 13 amino acids. V was cut by 5 bases and J by 4 bases, with 10 bases left in between. Looked up from germline, CDR1 is SGHDT and CDR2 is YYEEEE. CDR3 amino acids: CASSSIENQPQHF. CDR3 DNA sequence: TGTGCCAGCAGTTCGATAGAAAATCAGCCCCAGCATTTT.

The rearrangement joins TRBV3-1 (or the pseudogene TRBV3-2) to TRBJ1-3; perhaps TRBD1 as D (5 bases). The CDR3 contains 16 residues. Per the germline V gene, CDR1 is LGHDT and CDR2 is YNNKEL (reference sequence). V was cut by 6 bases and J by 0 bases, with 15 bases left in between. In DNA form, the CDR3 reads TGTGCCAGCAGTCCGAGGGGAGGTTACTCTGGAAACACCATATATTTT. Protein product: CASSPRGGYSGNTIYF.

The chain combines TRBV5-1 with TRBJ1-3; D call uncertain. Per germline, CDR1 SGHRS and CDR2 YFSETQ. V was shortened by 4 bases and J by 1 base, with 12 bases between the two germline ends. This CDR3 spans 15 amino acids. The CDR3 sequence: CASSHVAGSGNTIYF. The CDR3 coding sequence is TGCGCCAGCAGCCATGTAGCGGGATCTGGAAACACCATATATTTT.

The chain combines TRBV10-2 with TRBJ2-1; maybe TRBD1 (5 bases). The CDR3 loop spans 14 amino acids. V was shortened by 0 bases and J by 8 bases, with 11 bases between the two germline ends. Germline-derived CDR1 and CDR2 are WSHSY and SAAADI. As DNA, the CDR3 is TGCGCCAGCAGTGAGTCTCCAGGGCTCCATGAGCAGTTCTTC. This codes for CASSESPGLHEQFF.